This entry describes one T cell receptor (beta chain). Its cognate antigen is unknown. Germline lookup yields CDR1 SGDLS and CDR2 YYNGEE. The germline V and J ends were trimmed by 1 base and 9 bases, with 20 bases remaining between them. The CDR3 is made up of 16 amino acids. The data derive from a study of T cells in Graves' hyperthyroidism and ophthalmopathy. Whole-study context: At initial diagnosis, before any treatment had begun, peripheral blood was obtained.

Diagnosing involved the use of clinical symptoms, serum thyroxine and TRAb, thyroid ultrasound and orbital computed tomography. A sample of blood taken at first hyperthyroidism diagnosis preceded any ophthalmopathy symptoms. The study's findings and limits: The majority of expanded thyroid clonotypes above 0.001 also appeared in blood.

Amplification of TCR beta CDR3 regions was performed using RNA transcripts as template. A set of HTBI primers served as the primers for a first-round RT-PCR of the TCR CDR3. TCRdb ran MiXCR on the multiplex PCR reads and lists one entry per CDR3 protein. Of more than 300,000 distinct CDR3 sequences in the sample, roughly a sixth are singletons; the top ten hold roughly a third. The V call is TRBV9, the J call TRBJ2-1; D could derive from TRBD1 or TRBD2 (5 bases each). The material sequenced was blood. The receptor was isolated from a woman aged 30 to 39 with Graves' hyperthyroidism that later progressed to Graves' ophthalmopathy. The CDR3 spells CASSVSSEDRGGEQFF. The DNA for the CDR3 is TGTGCCAGCAGCGTATCTTCCGAGGACCGTGGGGGTGAGCAGTTCTTC.